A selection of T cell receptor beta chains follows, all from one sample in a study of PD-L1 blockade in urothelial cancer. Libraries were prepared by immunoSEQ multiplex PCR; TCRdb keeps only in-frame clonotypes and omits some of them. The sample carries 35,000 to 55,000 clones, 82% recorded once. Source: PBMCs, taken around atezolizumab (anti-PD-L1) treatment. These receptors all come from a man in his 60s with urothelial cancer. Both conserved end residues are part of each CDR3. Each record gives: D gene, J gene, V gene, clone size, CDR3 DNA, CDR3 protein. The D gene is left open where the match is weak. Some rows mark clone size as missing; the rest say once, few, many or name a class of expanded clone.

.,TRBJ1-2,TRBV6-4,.,TGTGCCAGCAGTTCACATAATACAGGGTTTCGCGATGGCTACACCTTC,CASSSHNTGFRDGYTF
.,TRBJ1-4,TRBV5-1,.,TGCGCCAGCAGCCCCGACACAGGGTATAATGAAAAACTGTTTTTT,CASSPDTGYNEKLFF
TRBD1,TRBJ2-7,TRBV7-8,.,TGTGCCAGCAGCTTCGCCGGGACAGGGTATTACGAGCAGTACTTC,CASSFAGTGYYEQYF
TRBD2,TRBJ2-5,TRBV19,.,TGTGCCAGTAGCGAGAGCGGGGGTTCCGGGGAGACCCAGTACTTC,CASSESGGSGETQYF
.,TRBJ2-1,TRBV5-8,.,TGTGCCAGCAGCTTTTTGACTTACAATGAGCAGTTCTTC,CASSFLTYNEQFF
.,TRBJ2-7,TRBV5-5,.,TGTGCCAGCAGCCACAGCTCCTACGAGCAGTACTTC,CASSHSSYEQYF
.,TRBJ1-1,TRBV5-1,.,TGCGCCAGCAGCTTTGGAGGGGAGGGCACTGAAGCTTTCTTT,CASSFGGEGTEAFF
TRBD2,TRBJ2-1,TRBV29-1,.,TGCAGCGTTGAAGATCCTAGCGGGGGGGCGTATGAGCAGTTCTTC,CSVEDPSGGAYEQFF
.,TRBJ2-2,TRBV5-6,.,TGTGCCAGCGGTCCAGGGCCCGACACCGGGGAGCTGTTTTTT,CASGPGPDTGELFF
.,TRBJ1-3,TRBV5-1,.,TGCGCCAGCAGCTCGACCGGGACAAGCTCTGGAAACACCATATATTTT,CASSSTGTSSGNTIYF
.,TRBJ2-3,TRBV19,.,TGTGCCAGTAGTACTCAGGGGGGACCAGATACGCAGTATTTT,CASSTQGGPDTQYF
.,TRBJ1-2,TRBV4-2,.,TGTGCCAGCAGCCAAGAACCCGGGACTAAGGACTATGGCTACACCTTC,CASSQEPGTKDYGYTF
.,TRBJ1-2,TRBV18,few,TGTGCCAGCTCACCAGATGGGCAGGTCTATGGCTACACCTTC,CASSPDGQVYGYTF
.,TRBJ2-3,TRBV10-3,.,TGTGCCATCAGTGAGTCGTCCTTGCGGGGCACAGATACGCAGTATTTT,CAISESSLRGTDTQYF
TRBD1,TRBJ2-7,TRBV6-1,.,TGTGCCAGCAGTGTTGACAGGGGCGGGGAGCAGTACTTC,CASSVDRGGEQYF
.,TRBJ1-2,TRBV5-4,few,TGTGCCAGCAGCTTGGAAGGCTCAGGATCTTACTATGGCTACACCTTC,CASSLEGSGSYYGYTF
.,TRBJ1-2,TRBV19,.,TGTGCCAGTAGTACAGACGCAGCTAACTATGGCTACACCTTC,CASSTDAANYGYTF
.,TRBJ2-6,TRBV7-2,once,TGTGCCAGCAGCTCGACTCGGGCTGGGGCCAACGTCCTGACTTTC,CASSSTRAGANVLTF
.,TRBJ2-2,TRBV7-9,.,TGTGCCAGCAGGGCCGGTCTCAGGGGAAACACCGGGGAGCTGTTTTTT,CASRAGLRGNTGELFF
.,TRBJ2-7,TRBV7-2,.,TGTGCCAGCAGCAAAGACAGCTACGAGCAGTACTTC,CASSKDSYEQYF
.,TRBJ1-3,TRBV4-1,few,TGCGCCAGCAGCCACCTGACCTCAGACTCAGGAAACACCATATATTTT,CASSHLTSDSGNTIYF
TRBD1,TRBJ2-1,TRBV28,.,TGTGCCAGCAGTGAGTCGACAGGGCCAGCAATAGATGAGCAGTTCTTC,CASSESTGPAIDEQFF
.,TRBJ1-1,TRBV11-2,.,TGTGCCAGCAGCTTACTTATACAGTTAAGCACTGAAGCTTTCTTT,CASSLLIQLSTEAFF
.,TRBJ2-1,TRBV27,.,TGTGCCAGCATAGGGTTGGCTAGGGGATACAATGAGCAGTTCTTC,CASIGLARGYNEQFF
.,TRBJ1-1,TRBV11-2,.,TGTGCCAGCAGCTTAAACAGGGCGAACACTGAAGCTTTCTTT,CASSLNRANTEAFF
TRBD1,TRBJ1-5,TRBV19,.,TGTGCCAGTAATAGAGGGTCCCCAGACAGGGGTCAGCCCCAGCATTTT,CASNRGSPDRGQPQHF
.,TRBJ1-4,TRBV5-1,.,TGCGCCAGCAGCTTGTTTGGCAATTCTAATGAAAAACTGTTTTTT,CASSLFGNSNEKLFF
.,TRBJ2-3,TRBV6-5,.,TGTGCCAGCTGCAGGGGGGCCCCCCTCACAGATACGCAGTATTTT,CASCRGAPLTDTQYF
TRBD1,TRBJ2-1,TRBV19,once,TGTGCCAGTACCCCGGGGGACAGGGGGCGAAACGAGCAGTTCTTC,CASTPGDRGRNEQFF
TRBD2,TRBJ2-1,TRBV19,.,TGTGCCAGTAGTAAGGGGCTAGCGGGGGGGCGGGGTGAGCAGTTCTTC,CASSKGLAGGRGEQFF
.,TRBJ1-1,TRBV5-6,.,TGTGCCAGCAGCCCCGGGAGGGAGAGGAACACTGAAGCTTTCTTT,CASSPGRERNTEAFF
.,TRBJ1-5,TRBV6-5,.,TGTGCCAGCAGTGGGGGGGGAGGCAATCAGCCCCAGCATTTT,CASSGGGGNQPQHF
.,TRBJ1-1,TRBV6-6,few,TGTGCCAGCACTCACGGGGGGAACACTGAAGCTTTCTTT,CASTHGGNTEAFF
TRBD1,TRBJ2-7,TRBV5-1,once,TGCGCCAGCAGCTTGGCCCCACAGGGGGCTTCCGAGCAGTACTTC,CASSLAPQGASEQYF
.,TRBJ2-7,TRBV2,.,TGTGCCAGCAGTGAGGCTTTGCGGGAGCAGTACTTC,CASSEALREQYF
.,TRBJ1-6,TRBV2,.,TGTGCCAGCAGCTCTGGGAGCTCCTATAATTCACCCCTCCACTTT,CASSSGSSYNSPLHF
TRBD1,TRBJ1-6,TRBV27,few,TGTGCCAGCACGAACAGGGGAAATAATTCACCCCTCCACTTT,CASTNRGNNSPLHF
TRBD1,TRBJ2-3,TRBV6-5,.,TGTGCCATCCGACAGGGTAGTAGCACAGATACGCAGTATTTT,CAIRQGSSTDTQYF
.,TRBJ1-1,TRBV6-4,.,TGTGCCAGCAGCCCTAGTCCCGGTAACACTGAAGCTTTCTTT,CASSPSPGNTEAFF
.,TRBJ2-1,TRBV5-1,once,TGCGCCAGCAGCTTGGGGGAGGCCCGCTACAATGAGCAGTTCTTC,CASSLGEARYNEQFF
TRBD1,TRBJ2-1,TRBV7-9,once,TGTGCCAGCAGATCCGGGACAGGGGGCTTAAATGAGCAGTTCTTC,CASRSGTGGLNEQFF
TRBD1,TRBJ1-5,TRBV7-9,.,TGTGCCAGCAGCTTCCAGGGGGCCCAGCCCCAGCATTTT,CASSFQGAQPQHF
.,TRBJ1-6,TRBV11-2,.,TGTGCCAGCAGCCCGACAGTTTTGTCCAATTCACCCCTCCACTTT,CASSPTVLSNSPLHF
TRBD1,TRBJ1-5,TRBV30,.,TGTGCCTGGAGTACTGGGACAGGTAACTTCAATCAGCCCCAGCATTTT,CAWSTGTGNFNQPQHF
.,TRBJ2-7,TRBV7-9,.,TGTGCCAGCAGCTTAGAGCCGGGACACCTCTACTACGAGCAGTACTTC,CASSLEPGHLYYEQYF
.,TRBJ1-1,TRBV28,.,TGTGCCAGCAGTGAAAGTGGAGCGGTTTTGGGAGCTTTCTTT,CASSESGAVLGAFF
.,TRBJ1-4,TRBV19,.,TGTGCCAGTAGCTTCCAGGGTGATAATGAAAAACTGTTTTTT,CASSFQGDNEKLFF
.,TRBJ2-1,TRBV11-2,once,TGTGCCAGCAGCTTAGACAGGGGCAACTACAATGAGCAGTTCTTC,CASSLDRGNYNEQFF
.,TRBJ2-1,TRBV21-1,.,TGTGCCAGCAGCAAAAGACTAGCGGGAGTATGGGAGCAGTTCTTC,CASSKRLAGVWEQFF
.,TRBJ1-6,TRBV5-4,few,TGTGCCAGCAGCTTGGCCCAGGGGAATTCACCCCTCCACTTT,CASSLAQGNSPLHF
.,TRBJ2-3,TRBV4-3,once,TGCGCCAGCAGCCGCGGGCGTGCCGGGCGACGCACAGATACGCAGTATTTT,CASSRGRAGRRTDTQYF
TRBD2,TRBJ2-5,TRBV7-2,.,TGTGCCAGCAGCCCGCGAGGAGCGGGAGCAACCGGGGAGACCCAGTACTTC,CASSPRGAGATGETQYF
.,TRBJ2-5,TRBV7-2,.,TGTGCCAGCAGCTTAGGAGTAGTGGTCCACGCTACCCAGTACTTC,CASSLGVVVHATQYF
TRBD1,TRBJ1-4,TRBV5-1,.,TGCGCCAGCAGCCTCTACAGGGGAACTAATGAAAAACTGTTTTTT,CASSLYRGTNEKLFF
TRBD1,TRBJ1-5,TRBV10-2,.,TGCGCCAGCAGCCCCGGGACAGGGGGCAATCAGCCCCAGCATTTT,CASSPGTGGNQPQHF
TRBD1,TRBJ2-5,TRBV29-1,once,TGCAGCGTTAGCCCTGGGACAGGGGCATATGAGACCCAGTACTTC,CSVSPGTGAYETQYF
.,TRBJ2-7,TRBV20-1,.,TGCAGTGCTGGCATGAACGAGCAGTACTTC,CSAGMNEQYF
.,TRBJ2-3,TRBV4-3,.,TGCGCCAGCAGCCACCGGGGTACAGATACGCAGTATTTT,CASSHRGTDTQYF
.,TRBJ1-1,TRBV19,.,TGTGCCAGTAGTATAGATCTATCAGGGTACAACGAAGCTTTCTTT,CASSIDLSGYNEAFF
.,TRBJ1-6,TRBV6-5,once,TGTGCCAGCAGTTACATGCGGGGGCGAAATTCACCCCTCCACTTT,CASSYMRGRNSPLHF